Below, one TCR beta chain is given with its context. Its specificity is not known. The PCR contained 60 Vbeta and 13 Jbeta primers. Profiling relied on immunoSEQ multiplex PCR, and the TCRdb table lists in-frame clones only, not all of them. The specimen's table records about 140,000 clones. The data belong to a study of cytomegalovirus exposure and HLA in healthy donors. Trimming stripped 3 bases from V and 0 bases from J, with 6 bases between. In germline, CDR1 is SQVTM, CDR2 ANQGSEA. This CDR3 contains 13 residues. Study-wide findings and caveats: There were some public TCRs occurring in many donors, but most TCR sequences were rare. Likely technical artifact: a cluster of highly shared sequence variants. Presence/absence analyses rested on an assumption that sequencing depth was roughly uniform across donors. Further analysis, carried out later, found HLA-associated TCR beta chains more clonally expanded than equally common other chains.

This TCR came from a man aged 40-49 years in good health and CMV-seronegative. V gene TRBV29-1 combines with J gene TRBJ2-1; D is undetermined. Specimen: PBMCs. CDR3 residues: CSVDPTSYNEQFF. The CDR3, as DNA: TGCAGCGTTGACCCTACCTCCTACAATGAGCAGTTCTTC.